This entry lists 31 T cell receptor beta chains sequenced from one sample in a study of T cell repertoires in ileal Crohn's disease (dated by TCRdb to about 2019). Library preparation employed the immunoSEQ multiplex PCR assay. The table comes from immuneACCESS by way of TCRdb, which keeps in-frame sequences with V and J called. Part of the clones is missing from these tables; in studies checked, under half for an unresolved V gene and the rest for unknown reasons. In this sample the table shows around 2,500 clones, under 80% of which occur a single time. The ten largest clonotypes hold more than 9% of the sample. The sample taken for sequencing was ileal tissue. The receptors shown here come from an adult with Crohn's disease.

Regarding this clone: The germline gene is not matched at one end of the junction; a read error may be the cause. The chain is built from TRBV5-1 and TRBJ2-1, with 8 nucleotides matching TRBD2. The CDR3 has 18 residues. The V gene's germline CDR1 is SGHRS and CDR2 YFSETQ. For the CDR3, the DNA is TGTGCCAGCAGCTTTTACCCCCCGGGGGGGACCTCCTACAATGAGCAGTTCTTC. Protein sequence: CASSFYPPGGTSYNEQFF.

This sequence joins TRBV29-1 and TRBJ2-7; possibly TRBD2 for D (6 bases). Between the trimmed V and J ends, which lost 3 bases and 5 bases, there was a span of 14 bases. This CDR3 region has 13 residues. Germline V gene sequence: CDR1 SQVTM, CDR2 ANQGSEA. Written as DNA, the CDR3 is TGCAGCGTTGATGGGCAGGGAGGACACGAGCAGTACTTC. Protein product: CSVDGQGGHEQYF.

The chain couples TRBV27 to TRBJ1-1, with 8 bases that match TRBD1. V was clipped by 1 base and J by 3 bases; unmatched bases: 1. The CDR3 spans 14 residues. The germline gives CDR1 MNHEY, CDR2 SMNVEV (reference sequence). The CDR3: CASSLFRGHTEAFF. CDR3 DNA sequence: TGTGCCAGCAGTTTATTCAGGGGGCACACTGAAGCTTTCTTT.

This clone was counted once. The V and J genes are TRBV18 and TRBJ1-5; D is possibly TRBD1 (6 bases). The CDR3 has 17 residues. Trimming stripped 2 bases from V and 7 bases from J, with 21 bases between. Germline CDR1 reads KGHSH; CDR2 reads LQKENI. The DNA for the CDR3 is TGTGCCAGCTCACCAACAGGGCGGCCAGCTCGTGGGCAGCCCCAGCATTTT. Translating gives CASSPTGRPARGQPQHF.

V and J are TRBV30 and TRBJ1-3; no clear D gene. Germline CDR1 and CDR2: GTSNPN and SVGIG (reference sequence). The CDR3 covers 12 residues. The CDR3 region has the DNA TGTGCTTGCAGGTCTCCTGGAAACACCATATATTTT. This sequence encodes CACRSPGNTIYF.

In the case of this clone: One junction end does not reproduce the germline sequence, and a read error may be involved. The chain uses TRBV6-1 and TRBJ1-4, with D possibly matching TRBD1 (6 bases). The CDR3 has 15 residues. Germline V gives CDR1 MNHNS, CDR2 SASEGT. CDR3 DNA: TGCTACCGGACGGTTAGGACAGCAACTAATGAAAAACTGTTTTTT. Translated: CYRTVRTATNEKLFF.

V gene TRBV5-1 combines with J gene TRBJ2-1; 13 bases map to TRBD2. Germline V gene lookup returns CDR1 SGHRS and CDR2 YFSETQ. After removal of 2 bases from V and 3 bases from J, the junction contained 8 bases not matched to a gene. The CDR3 runs 18 residues. CDR3 nucleotides: TGCGCCAGCAGCTTCCCGACTAGCGGGGGGTCTATCTACAATGAGCAGTTCTTC. Amino acids: CASSFPTSGGSIYNEQFF.

The chain has TRBV19 and TRBJ1-3; 9 nucleotides line up with TRBD1. V dropped 10 bases and J dropped 0; count of bases not matched to a gene: 4. The CDR3 totals 14 residues. Germline values: CDR1 LNHDA, CDR2 SQIVND (reference sequence). The CDR3 region has the DNA TGTGCCAATCCGGACAGGGGCTCTGGAAACACCATATATTTT. Amino acid sequence: CANPDRGSGNTIYF.

The genes are TRBV6-1 and TRBJ2-2; TRBD1 agrees at 10 bases. The germline V gene encodes CDR1 MNHNS and CDR2 SASEGT. The V gene end was trimmed by 7 bases and the J gene end by 3 bases; junction bases not matched to a gene: 5. The CDR3 totals 15 residues. The CDR3 is CASIPDRGDTGELFF. In nucleotides, the CDR3 is TGTGCCAGCATTCCGGACAGGGGGGACACCGGGGAGCTGTTTTTT.

The chain carries TRBV19 and TRBJ2-3, with TRBD1 identical over 7 bases. The ends lost 5 bases at V and 4 bases at J; junction bases unmatched: 3. The CDR3 runs to 13 residues. The germline CDR1 and CDR2 sequences are LNHDA and SQIVND (reference sequence). The CDR3, as DNA: TGTGCCAGTAGTGACAGGGCGTCAGATACGCAGTATTTT. As protein: CASSDRASDTQYF. Based on the CDR3 plus reference TRBV19 and TRBJ2-3, the full variable domain is DGGITQSPKYLFRKEGQNVTLSCEQNLNHDAMYWYRQDPGQGLRLIYYSQIVNDFQKGDIAEGYSVSREKKESFPLTVTSAQKNPTAFYLCASSDRASDTQYFGPGTRLTVL.

Here the CDR3 DNA reads TGCGCCAGCAGCCGCGGGGCGGGTCCTGACAATGAGCAGTTCTTC. It is translated as CASSRGAGPDNEQFF. This chain joins TRBV4-3 and TRBJ2-1; D is perhaps TRBD2 (6 bases). Trimming cost V 4 bases and J 5 bases, with 15 bases left between them. CDR1 is LGHNA, CDR2 YSLEER, per germline. The CDR3 is made up of 15 amino acids.

This clone was picked up a small number of times. The chain combines TRBV27 with TRBJ2-2, with 9 bases matching TRBD1. Germline V lookup: CDR1 MNHEY, CDR2 SMNVEV (reference sequence). The CDR3 loop spans 15 amino acids. The ends lost 2 bases at V and 5 bases at J; junction bases unmatched: 3. CDR3 in amino acids: CASSLRDRATGELFF. The DNA for the CDR3 is TGTGCCAGCAGTTTAAGGGACAGGGCGACCGGGGAGCTGTTTTTT.

The CDR3 here is CASSLAGLAGRGEQFF. In nucleotides, the CDR3 is TGTGCCAGCAGCTTAGCGGGACTAGCGGGGAGGGGTGAGCAGTTCTTC. This chain links TRBV7-9 with TRBJ2-1; TRBD2 aligns across 13 bases. The CDR3 is made up of 16 amino acids. Trimming removed 0 bases from V and 9 bases from J; junction bases left unmatched: 5. The V gene's germline CDR1 is SEHNR and CDR2 FQNEAQ (reference sequence).

The chain employs TRBV18 and TRBJ2-1; 7 nucleotides align to TRBD2. The junction had 20 bases not matched to a gene; V was cut back by 6 bases and J by 6 bases. CDR3 size: 18 residues. In germline, CDR1 is KGHSH, CDR2 LQKENI. CDR3 nucleotide sequence: TGTGCCAGCTCCCTCCGGGGCAGCGGGACCCCTCTTGGCAATGAGCAGTTCTTC. Its protein is CASSLRGSGTPLGNEQFF.

The chain employs TRBV6-1 and TRBJ1-2, with D possibly being TRBD1 (5 bases). Deletions cut 1 base from V and 9 bases from J, with 12 bases between. The germline V gene has CDR1 MNHNS and CDR2 SASEGT. This CDR3 has 13 amino acids. This CDR3 reads CASSEGAQGRYTF. The CDR3 DNA sequence: TGTGCCAGCAGTGAAGGCGCCCAGGGCCGCTACACCTTC.

The gene calls are TRBV10-1 and TRBJ2-1; 7 nucleotides line up with TRBD1. V was clipped by 2 bases and J by 5 bases; unmatched bases: 0. The germline V gene has CDR1 WNHNN and CDR2 SYGVQD (reference sequence). The CDR3 totals 13 residues. The CDR3 reads CASSEDRDNEQFF. In DNA form, the CDR3 reads TGCGCCAGCAGTGAGGACAGGGACAATGAGCAGTTCTTC.

This chain connects TRBV27 to TRBJ2-1; D is unresolved. Germline V gene data show CDR1 as MNHEY and CDR2 as SMNVEV (reference sequence). The CDR3 covers 14 residues. Trimming removed 3 bases at V and 8 bases at J, with 14 bases between. The CDR3 reads CASSLLGSSHEQFF. The DNA for the CDR3 is TGTGCCAGCAGTTTGCTAGGCAGTTCTCATGAGCAGTTCTTC.

The rearrangement links TRBV2 to TRBJ1-5; 8 bases match TRBD1. Germline V lookup: CDR1 SNHLY, CDR2 FYNNEI. There are 13 residues in the CDR3. The CDR3 protein is CGSRGQAVEPQHF. The CDR3 DNA is TGTGGCTCCAGGGGGCAAGCGGTAGAGCCCCAGCATTTT. The complete variable domain, with remaining parts taken from reference TRBV2 and TRBJ1-5, reads EPEVTQTPSHQVTQMGQEVILRCVPISNHLYFYWYRQILGQKVEFLVSFYNNEISEKSEIFDDQFSVERPDGSNFTLKIRSTKLEDSAMYFCGSRGQAVEPQHFGDGTRLSIL.

This CDR3 reads CASSYSGVQYF. Written as DNA, the CDR3 is TGTGCCAGCAGTTACTCGGGCGTCCAGTACTTC. V gene TRBV6-5 combines with J gene TRBJ2-5; no clear D. V lost 0 bases to trimming and J lost 10 bases, with 6 bases between them. Per the germline V gene, CDR1 is MNHEY and CDR2 is SVGAGI. CDR3 length: 11 amino acids.

The CDR3 DNA is TGTGCCAGCAGCTTAGCGGCGGGGCCTTACAATGAGCAGTTCTTC. Its protein product is CASSLAAGPYNEQFF. The chain carries TRBV7-2 and TRBJ2-1, with a tentative D call TRBD2 (6 bases). The CDR3 runs to 15 residues. Per germline, CDR1 SGHTA and CDR2 FQGNSA. V lost 0 bases, J lost 4 bases, and 10 bases lay in between.

The gene calls are TRBV9 and TRBJ1-4; D is unclear. This CDR3 region has 15 residues. The V gene's germline CDR1 is SGDLS and CDR2 YYNGEE. The V end lost 0 bases, the J end lost 8 bases, and 14 bases lay between the germline ends. DNA of the CDR3: TGTGCCAGCAGCGTAGGGGCAGACAAAAAAGAAAAACTGTTTTTT. Its translation is CASSVGADKKEKLFF.

The chain uses TRBV6-5 and TRBJ1-2; 9 bases are a match to TRBD1. The CDR3 consists of 13 residues. Trimming cost V 4 bases and J 4 bases; bases outside gene matches: 1. The germline V gene has CDR1 MNHEY and CDR2 SVGAGI. The CDR3 sequence is CASSLQGAYGYTF. DNA for the CDR3: TGTGCCAGCAGTTTACAGGGGGCCTATGGCTACACCTTC.

This chain links TRBV6-4 with TRBJ1-1, with D possibly TRBD1 on 6 matching bases. The germline V gene encodes CDR1 MRHNA and CDR2 SNTAGT. V gave up 2 bases and J gave up 4 bases, with 11 bases separating them. The CDR3 has 14 residues. Here the CDR3 DNA reads TGTGCCAGCAGTGACGGGGACATCCCCACTGAAGCTTTCTTT. It yields the protein CASSDGDIPTEAFF.

The CDR3 DNA sequence: TGTGCCAGCAGCCCCGAGACTAGCGGCACAGATACGCAGTATTTT. Translated: CASSPETSGTDTQYF. This chain joins TRBV7-7 and TRBJ2-3; 8 nucleotides align to TRBD2. This CDR3 spans 15 amino acids. The trim removed 5 bases at V and 1 base at J, leaving 5 bases unmatched. In germline, CDR1 is SSHAT, CDR2 FNYEAQ (reference sequence). The full variable domain, its missing parts supplied by reference TRBV7-7 and TRBJ2-3, is GAGVSQSPRYKVTKRGQDVTLRCDPISSHATLYWYQQALGQGPEFLTYFNYEAQPDKSGLPSDRFSAERPEGSISTLTIQRTEQRDSAMYRCASSPETSGTDTQYFGPGTRLTVL.

The gene calls are TRBV2 and TRBJ1-2, with D unclear. CDR3 size: 14 residues. V was cut by 3 bases and J by 8 bases, with 16 bases left in between. Germline CDR1 is SNHLY and CDR2 is FYNNEI. The CDR3 DNA sequence: TGTGCCAGCAGTGAGAGGCGATTTTTCAGCGGCTACACCTTC. Its translation is CASSERRFFSGYTF.

CDR3 nucleotides: TGTGCCAGCAGCCCCCGTGGCGAAGGGGCAGATACGCAGTATTTT. Amino acid sequence: CASSPRGEGADTQYF. The V gene is TRBV28, the J gene TRBJ2-3, with D perhaps TRBD1 (5 bases). The CDR3 contains 15 residues. Trimming pared 6 bases from V and 4 bases from J, leaving 17 bases between. Germline loops: CDR1 MDHEN, CDR2 SYDVKM.

Notes on this clone: The junction departs from the called germline gene at one end, perhaps through a read error. The gene calls are TRBV6-4 and TRBJ2-1; 9 positions agree with TRBD2. The CDR3 sequence is 16 residues long. Germline values: CDR1 MRHNA, CDR2 SNTAGT. The CDR3 sequence: CVSSDSGAGGSNEQFF. The CDR3 region has the DNA TGTGTCAGCAGTGACTCGGGAGCGGGGGGCTCCAATGAGCAGTTCTTC.

This rearrangement joins TRBV11-3 to TRBJ2-1, with D tentatively TRBD2 (6 bases). Trimming removed 5 bases from V and 7 bases from J, with 24 bases in between. Germline-derived CDR1 and CDR2 are SGHNT and YENEEA. The CDR3 has 17 residues. The CDR3 sequence is CASSPPRASEGWNEQFF. The CDR3 DNA follows: TGTGCCAGCAGCCCGCCACGGGCTAGCGAAGGATGGAATGAGCAGTTCTTC.

The chain carries TRBV6-5 and TRBJ1-1; D may be TRBD1 (5 bases). CDR1 is MNHEY and CDR2 is SVGAGI in the germline V gene. This CDR3 is built from 12 residues. V lost 8 bases to trimming and J lost 3 bases, with 10 bases between them. The CDR3 coding sequence is TGTGCCAGCGGGACTTGGGACACTGAAGCTTTCTTT. Translating gives CASGTWDTEAFF.

The chain recombines TRBV11-2 with TRBJ2-3; 8 bases are shared with TRBD2. The V and J ends lost 4 bases and 1 base, in that order; junction bases with no gene match: 10. Germline V lookup: CDR1 SGHAT, CDR2 FQNNGV. The CDR3 has 17 residues. The CDR3 region has the DNA TGTGCCAGCAGCTCCCTATTGGGAGCGGGGGGCACAGATACGCAGTATTTT. It encodes CASSSLLGAGGTDTQYF.

This chain connects TRBV7-9 to TRBJ1-1; weak D call: TRBD1 (6 bases). Germline values: CDR1 SEHNR, CDR2 FQNEAQ (reference sequence). This CDR3 spans 13 amino acids. Trimming cost V 8 bases and J 5 bases, with 15 bases left between them. The CDR3 spells CASERGGGTEAFF. CDR3 coding DNA: TGTGCCAGCGAAAGGGGGGGTGGGACTGAAGCTTTCTTT.